This T cell receptor beta chain emerged from a study of T cells in tumors after PD-1 blockade. Study context: On average, tumor samples gave about 26,000 TCR templates and approximately 6,100 unique clonotypes.

Study conclusions and caveats: After therapy, most expanded exhausted CD8+ clones were absent pre-treatment, suggesting clonal replacement.

As regards this clone: Its target is unknown.

The V gene's germline CDR1 is SGHNT and CDR2 YENEEA. V lost 2 bases and J lost 6, with 18 bases in between. The length of the CDR3 is 16 residues. Data came from immunoSEQ multiplex PCR; TCRdb stores just in-frame clones and leaves some out. The sample lists roughly 12,000 clones, less than 65% seen once, with less than 20% in the top ten. The sequence came from a human donor with basal cell carcinoma. The V and J genes are TRBV11-3 and TRBJ2-3, with a possible D match to TRBD2 (6 bases). The specimen comprised tumor tissue, sampled before anti-PD-1 treatment. CDR3 sequence (DNA): TGTGCCAGCAGCTTAAGTAGTGCGGGGCGCGGGGATACGCAGTATTTT. This gives the protein CASSLSSAGRGDTQYF.